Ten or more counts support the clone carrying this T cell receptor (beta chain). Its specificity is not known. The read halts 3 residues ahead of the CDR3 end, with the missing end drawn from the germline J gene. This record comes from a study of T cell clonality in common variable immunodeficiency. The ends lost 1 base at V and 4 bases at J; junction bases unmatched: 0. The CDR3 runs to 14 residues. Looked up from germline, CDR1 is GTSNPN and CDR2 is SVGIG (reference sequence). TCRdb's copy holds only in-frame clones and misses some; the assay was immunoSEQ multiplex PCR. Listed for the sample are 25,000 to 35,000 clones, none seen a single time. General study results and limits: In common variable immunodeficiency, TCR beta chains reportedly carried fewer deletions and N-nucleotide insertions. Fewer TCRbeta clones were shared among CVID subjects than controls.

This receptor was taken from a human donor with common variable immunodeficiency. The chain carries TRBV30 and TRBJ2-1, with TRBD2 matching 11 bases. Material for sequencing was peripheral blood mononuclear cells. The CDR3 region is CAWSGLAGYNEQFF. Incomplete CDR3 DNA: TGTGCCTGGAGTGGACTAGCGGGGTACAATGAG.